One sample yielded the 29 T cell receptor beta chains listed below, sequenced in a study of T cell repertoires in cytomegalovirus infection. Each CDR3 protein gets one entry after TCRdb re-called the reads with MiXCR. Of nearly 550,000 distinct CDR3 sequences in the sample, more than 15% were seen once. The sample comprised CD8+ T cells from PBMCs. The source of these receptors is a human donor in good health (CMV status not recorded). Some clones in this sample may be carry-over from other donors' samples.

This clonotype showed up many times. The chain couples TRBV14 to TRBJ1-2; TRBD1 might be the D (6 bases). Per the germline V gene, CDR1 is SGHDN and CDR2 is FVKESK. The V and J ends lost 1 base and 3 bases respectively, with 6 bases between them. The CDR3 is 13 residues long. For the CDR3, the DNA is TGTGCCAGCAGCCAAGGACAGGACTATGGCTACACCTTC. Amino acids: CASSQGQDYGYTF.

This clonotype was seen a handful of times. This chain joins TRBV4-1 and TRBJ1-5, with 7 nucleotides matching TRBD1. This CDR3 has 17 residues. The germline V gene has CDR1 MGHRA and CDR2 YSYEKL. V lost 4 bases to trimming and J lost 6 bases; unmatched junction nucleotides: 15. In DNA form, the CDR3 reads TGCGCCAGCAGCCGCCTAGGGGGCGCGGTAGGTGGTCAGCCCCAGCATTTT. It yields the protein CASSRLGGAVGGQPQHF.

This clonotype was observed many times. The V call is TRBV19, the J call TRBJ1-5; no definite D call. Germline lookup yields CDR1 LNHDA and CDR2 SQIVND (reference sequence). The V and J ends lost 7 bases and 5 bases respectively, with 12 bases between them. The CDR3 covers 13 residues. The CDR3 region has the DNA TGTGCCAGTATGGGGAACAGATATCAGCCCCAGCATTTT. This encodes CASMGNRYQPQHF.

This clonotype was found many times. The J gene is TRBJ2-1, the V gene TRBV28; TRBD1 matches 7 bases. This CDR3 has 14 amino acids. Germline loops: CDR1 MDHEN, CDR2 SYDVKM. The V and J ends lost 7 bases and 8 bases, in that order; junction bases with no gene match: 11. Written as DNA, the CDR3 is TGTGCCAGCACCATTGGACAGGCCCGCGATGAGCAGTTCTTC. It codes for CASTIGQARDEQFF.

In this sample, this clonotype turned up many times. The chain is built from TRBV12-3 or TRBV12-4 and TRBJ1-1, with D maybe TRBD1 (6 bases). This CDR3 has 15 residues. The V and J ends lost 6 bases and 1 base respectively, with 15 bases between them. In DNA, the CDR3 is TGTGCCAGCAGCGATATGGGGGCTCCGAACACTGAAGCTTTCTTT. Protein product: CASSDMGAPNTEAFF.

This clonotype was observed at least ten times. The genes are TRBV28 and TRBJ2-1; D unclear. This CDR3 spans 14 amino acids. The V end lost 2 bases, the J end lost 6 bases, and 11 bases lay between the germline ends. Germline values: CDR1 MDHEN, CDR2 SYDVKM. CDR3 loop: CASSLTSRPNEQFF. In DNA form, the CDR3 reads TGTGCCAGCAGTTTAACTTCGCGTCCCAATGAGCAGTTCTTC.

In its sample, this clonotype was seen many times. At one of its ends the junction is not consistent with the germline gene, which may arise from a read error. The chain employs TRBV5-1 and TRBJ1-1, with 7 positions matching TRBD1. Germline V lookup: CDR1 SGHRS, CDR2 YFSETQ. This CDR3 contains 15 residues. CDR3 coding DNA: TGTGCCAGCAGCTTACAACAGGGGATGAACACTGAAGCTTTCTTT. Protein sequence: CASSLQQGMNTEAFF.

The chain employs TRBV4-2 and TRBJ2-7; weak D call: TRBD2 (6 bases). Germline CDR1 is LGHNA and CDR2 is YNFKEQ. V was pared by 8 bases and J by 2 bases, with 16 bases between. The CDR3 is 14 amino acids. This CDR3 reads CASRSGLAPYEQYF. Written as DNA, the CDR3 is TGTGCCAGCCGAAGCGGGCTAGCCCCCTACGAGCAGTACTTC.

This clonotype was seen at least ten times. The rearrangement joins TRBV7-9 to TRBJ2-7; D perhaps matches TRBD1 (6 bases). Trimming cost V 3 bases and J 5 bases, with 14 bases left between them. The CDR3 sequence is 14 residues long. CDR1 and CDR2 (germline): SEHNR, FQNEAQ (reference sequence). CDR3 sequence: CASSFQGLRHEQYF. The CDR3 nucleotides are TGTGCCAGCAGCTTCCAGGGGTTAAGGCACGAGCAGTACTTC.

This clonotype was seen repeatedly, ten times or more. Written as DNA, the CDR3 is TGTGCCAGGCTCGGGGTGAGAGCGGGGTCGGAGACCCAGTACTTC. This sequence encodes CARLGVRAGSETQYF. This sequence joins TRBV2 and TRBJ2-5; 7 bases agree with TRBD2. There are 15 residues in the CDR3. Trimming at V came to 9 bases and at J to 5 bases, leaving 15 bases not matched to a gene. Germline V lookup: CDR1 SNHLY, CDR2 FYNNEI.

This clonotype was picked up many times. This chain connects TRBV7-8 to TRBJ1-3; D is ambiguous. The CDR3 runs to 13 residues. CDR1 is SGHVS and CDR2 is FQNEAQ in the germline V gene. V lost 11 bases and J lost 0, with 11 bases in between. CDR3 region: CARVKRSGNTIYF. The CDR3 DNA follows: TGTGCCCGGGTCAAGCGCTCTGGAAACACCATATATTTT.

The table lists this clonotype with a count of one. J is TRBJ2-7 and V is TRBV29-1; 8 nucleotides agree with TRBD1. After removal of 6 bases from V and 3 bases from J, the junction contained 4 bases not matched to a gene. Germline V CDR1 and CDR2: SQVTM, ANQGSEA. The CDR3 has 12 amino acids. CDR3 residues: CSVDRGDYEQYF. CDR3 DNA: TGCAGCGTAGACAGGGGTGACTACGAGCAGTACTTC.

The table lists this clonotype with a few counts. The gene calls are TRBV6-2 or TRBV6-3 and TRBJ1-5, with D possibly being TRBD1 (5 bases). The CDR3 consists of 16 residues. CDR1 and CDR2 from the germline V gene are MNHEY and SVGEGT. The germline V and J ends were trimmed by 3 bases and 5 bases, with 17 bases remaining between them. Here the CDR3 DNA reads TGTGCCAGCAGTTATGAGGGGAAGGGTTGGCATCAGCCCCAGCATTTT. This encodes CASSYEGKGWHQPQHF.

This clonotype has only a few counts. CDR3 loop: CASSSSPPGSSYDEQYF. The CDR3 nucleotides read TGTGCCAGCAGTTCGAGCCCTCCAGGGTCATCGTACGACGAGCAGTACTTC. This chain links TRBV6-5 with TRBJ2-7; a possible D gene is TRBD1 (5 bases). This CDR3 has 17 residues. Trimming removed 4 bases from V and 5 bases from J, with 24 bases in between. Germline-derived CDR1 and CDR2 are MNHEY and SVGAGI.

This clonotype occurred many times. CDR3 nucleotides: TGTGCCAGCAGCTTAGGTGCCGGGGGGAGCGGCTACACCTTC. It encodes CASSLGAGGSGYTF. V and J are TRBV7-9 and TRBJ1-2, with a tentative D call TRBD1 (5 bases). The CDR3 totals 14 residues. The germline V gene has CDR1 SEHNR and CDR2 FQNEAQ (reference sequence). Trimming took 1 base from V and 8 from J, leaving 14 bases between them. The entire variable domain, with the rest obtained from reference TRBV7-9 and TRBJ1-2, is as follows: DTGVSQNPRHKITKRGQNVTFRCDPISEHNRLYWYRQTLGQGPEFLTYFQNEAQLEKSRLLSDRFSAERPKGSFSTLEIQRTEQGDSAMYLCASSLGAGGSGYTFGSGTRLTVV.

The gene calls are TRBV6-1 and TRBJ2-2; TRBD1 matches at 8 bases. Per the germline V gene, CDR1 is MNHNS and CDR2 is SASEGT. J lost 3 bases, V lost 9 bases, and 9 bases had no gene match. The CDR3 spans 15 residues. Written as DNA, the CDR3 is TGTGCCAGAAGTTCCAGGGACAGGTACACCGGGGAGCTGTTTTTT. Translation gives CARSSRDRYTGELFF.

The chain employs TRBV19 and TRBJ2-1; perhaps TRBD2 as D (6 bases). Germline CDR1 LNHDA, CDR2 SQIVND (reference sequence). CDR3 length equals 15 residues. V was cut by 1 base and J by 5 bases, with 12 bases left in between. The DNA for the CDR3 is TGTGCCAGTAGTATAGTGGGGACTTCTGACAATGAGCAGTTCTTC. Protein product: CASSIVGTSDNEQFF.

Concerning this clonotype itself: A much larger clonotype is one base distant, so this may be a read error. Because it lacks the conserved phenylalanine or tryptophan at the end, this CDR3 is likely a read error. The chain links TRBV27 to TRBJ2-7, with TRBD2 identical over 12 bases. With 9 bases clipped from V and 3 bases from J, the junction kept 15 bases outside the gene matches. Germline loops: CDR1 MNHEY, CDR2 SMNVEV (reference sequence). The CDR3 covers 17 residues. The DNA for the CDR3 is TGTGCCAGTATGACTAGCGGGAGCGAACCACCCTTCTACGAGCAGTACCTC. Its translation is CASMTSGSEPPFYEQYL.

This clonotype was detected ten times or more. In nucleotides, the CDR3 is TGTGCCAGCAGCTCCAGGGGAATGATGCCCTACGAGCAGTACTTC. As protein: CASSSRGMMPYEQYF. The V and J genes are TRBV5-6 and TRBJ2-7; a possible D gene is TRBD1 (6 bases). Germline V lookup: CDR1 SGHDT, CDR2 YYEEEE. The CDR3 sequence is 15 residues long. Trimming shortened V by 3 bases and J by 2 bases, and 15 bases separated the two germline ends.

This clonotype was picked up a small number of times. This chain links TRBV29-1 with TRBJ2-1; TRBD2 aligns across 11 bases. The CDR3 is 15 residues long. The germline V gene has CDR1 SQVTM and CDR2 ANQGSEA. V dropped 3 bases and J dropped 0; count of bases not matched to a gene: 1. The CDR3 is CSVEGLAVSYNEQFF. CDR3 nucleotides: TGCAGCGTTGAGGGACTAGCGGTCTCCTACAATGAGCAGTTCTTC.

The CDR3 loop reads CASSYRATNEKLFF. CDR3 in DNA: TGTGCCAGCAGTTACAGGGCTACTAATGAAAAACTGTTTTTT. The rearrangement joins TRBV5-8 to TRBJ1-4, with D possibly TRBD1 on 6 matching bases. V shed 5 bases and J shed 2 bases, with 10 bases lying between them. This CDR3 region has 14 residues. Germline V gene data show CDR1 as SGHTS and CDR2 as YDEGEE.

This clonotype was recorded only once. This chain links TRBV28 with TRBJ2-1, with D perhaps matching TRBD1 (6 bases). CDR1 is MDHEN and CDR2 is SYDVKM in the germline V gene. The CDR3 is 12 amino acids. V lost 3 bases, J lost 12 bases, and 12 bases lay in between. The CDR3 nucleotides are TGTGCCAGCAGTTTCGGGACATTTCGGCAGTTCTTC. Translated, it gives CASSFGTFRQFF.

The sample holds many counts of this clonotype. V usage is TRBV7-9 and J usage is TRBJ2-4, with D perhaps TRBD2 (6 bases). The V gene lost 0 bases and the J gene lost 9 bases, with 12 bases spanning the gap. The length of the CDR3 is 14 residues. Germline values: CDR1 SEHNR, CDR2 FQNEAQ (reference sequence). CDR3 region: CASSLAGNGSIQYF. Here the CDR3 DNA reads TGTGCCAGCAGCTTAGCGGGTAACGGGAGCATTCAGTACTTC.

The chain uses TRBV4-1 and TRBJ2-3; D may be TRBD2 (5 bases). The CDR3 contains 16 residues. V lost 0 bases and J 1 base, leaving 11 bases between the germline ends. The germline gives CDR1 MGHRA, CDR2 YSYEKL. In DNA, the CDR3 is TGCGCCAGCAGCCAAGATCCGGGATCCGGCACAGATACGCAGTATTTT. Translation: CASSQDPGSGTDTQYF.

Remarks on this clonotype: A much larger clone lies a single base off, so this may be a read error. The CDR3 spells CASSPCVGNGYTF. The CDR3 DNA follows: TGTGCCAGCAGCCCCTGTGTAGGGAATGGCTACACCTTC. The chain carries TRBV7-6 and TRBJ1-2; unclear D gene. The CDR3 runs to 13 residues. The V and J ends lost 5 bases and 6 bases respectively, with 13 bases between them. Germline values: CDR1 SGHVS, CDR2 FNYEAQ.

This clonotype was recorded many times. The genes are TRBV10-3 and TRBJ1-2, with 10 bases aligning to TRBD1. Germline values: CDR1 ENHRY, CDR2 SYGVKD. The J segment lost 6 bases and the V segment lost 8 bases, leaving 12 bases of the junction unmatched. The length of the CDR3 is 15 residues. The CDR3 sequence is CAIGTGVYDAHGYTF. The CDR3 nucleotides read TGTGCCATCGGGACAGGGGTTTACGATGCGCATGGCTACACCTTC.

Ten or more counts support this clonotype. The J gene is TRBJ2-1, the V gene TRBV6-1; 7 positions agree with TRBD2. Per the germline V gene, CDR1 is MNHNS and CDR2 is SASEGT. The CDR3 sequence is 15 residues long. The junction had 8 bases not matched to a gene; V was cut back by 4 bases and J by 5 bases. CDR3: CASSGPWRENNEQFF. In nucleotides, the CDR3 is TGTGCCAGCAGTGGCCCCTGGCGGGAGAACAATGAGCAGTTCTTC.

This clonotype was counted at least ten times. CDR3 nucleotide sequence: TGTGCCAGCAGCTTAACTCAAACAGGAACCTATGGCTACACCTTC. It yields the protein CASSLTQTGTYGYTF. The chain links TRBV7-8 to TRBJ1-2; a possible D gene is TRBD1 (5 bases). Trimming took off 2 bases at V and 4 bases at J, with 14 bases between the two ends. Germline CDR1 is SGHVS and CDR2 is FQNEAQ. CDR3 length: 15 residues.

There are a few counts of this clonotype. The genes are TRBV20-1 and TRBJ2-1; 7 nucleotides agree with TRBD2. Germline V gene lookup returns CDR1 DFQATT and CDR2 SNEGSKA (reference sequence). The CDR3 has 15 amino acids. The CDR3 DNA sequence: TGCAGCGCCCCGGGGGGACCACCGATCTACAATGAGCAGTTCTTC. As protein: CSAPGGPPIYNEQFF.